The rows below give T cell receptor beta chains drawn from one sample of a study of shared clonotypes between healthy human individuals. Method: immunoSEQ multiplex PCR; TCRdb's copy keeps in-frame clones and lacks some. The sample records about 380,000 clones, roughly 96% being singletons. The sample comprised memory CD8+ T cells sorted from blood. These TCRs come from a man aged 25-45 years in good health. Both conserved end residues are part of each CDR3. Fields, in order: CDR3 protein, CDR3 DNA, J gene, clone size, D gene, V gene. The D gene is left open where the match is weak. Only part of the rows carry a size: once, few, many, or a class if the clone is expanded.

CASSEEGLAGAEQYF TGTGCCAGCAGTGAAGAAGGGCTAGCGGGAGCCGAGCAGTACTTC TRBJ2-7 - TRBD2 TRBV2
CASGVSSYNEQFF TGTGCCAGCGGCGTTAGCTCCTACAATGAGCAGTTCTTC TRBJ2-1 - - TRBV6-1
CASMGAYNEQFF TGTGCCAGCATGGGCGCCTACAATGAGCAGTTCTTC TRBJ2-1 - - TRBV6-1
CASSFGSGADTQYF TGTGCCAGCAGCTTTGGTAGCGGGGCAGATACGCAGTATTTT TRBJ2-3 once TRBD2 TRBV5-5
CADKRRERTYEQYF TGTGCCGATAAAAGGCGGGAGCGGACCTACGAGCAGTACTTC TRBJ2-7 - TRBD2 TRBV2
CASSLKDRDRDGYTF TGTGCCAGCAGTTTAAAGGATCGGGACAGGGATGGCTACACCTTC TRBJ1-2 - TRBD1 TRBV28
CASSFPSGDHYGYTF TGTGCCAGCAGCTTCCCGTCCGGGGATCACTATGGCTACACCTTC TRBJ1-2 - - TRBV7-2
CASSFLAGSTDTQYF TGTGCCAGCAGCTTCCTAGCAGGGAGCACAGATACGCAGTATTTT TRBJ2-3 once - TRBV5-6
CASSSRGGGTSGRWKVKYEQYF TGCGCCAGCAGCTCAAGAGGGGGCGGGACTAGCGGGAGATGGAAGGTGAAATACGAGCAGTACTTC TRBJ2-7 - TRBD2 TRBV5-1
CASSSSLAKNIQYF TGTGCCAGCAGCTCCTCGCTAGCCAAAAACATTCAGTACTTC TRBJ2-4 once - TRBV11-2
CASSDGLAGAYEQYF TGTGCCAGCAGTGATGGACTAGCGGGCGCCTACGAGCAGTACTTC TRBJ2-7 - TRBD2 TRBV2
CATGTVSYEQYF TGTGCCACCGGGACAGTCTCCTACGAGCAGTACTTC TRBJ2-7 - TRBD1 TRBV18
CASSRGGYEQYF TGTGCCAGCTCCAGGGGCGGATACGAGCAGTACTTC TRBJ2-7 - - TRBV2
CASSLDPGQGHEQYF TGTGCCAGCAGCTTAGATCCGGGACAGGGGCACGAGCAGTACTTC TRBJ2-7 - TRBD1 TRBV11-2
CASSLGTNTGELFF TGTGCCAGCAGCTTAGGGACTAACACCGGGGAGCTGTTTTTT TRBJ2-2 - - TRBV7-2
CASSAGSYEQYF TGTGCCAGCTCGGCGGGGTCCTACGAGCAGTACTTC TRBJ2-7 - - TRBV2